The clone carrying this T cell receptor beta chain was picked up a small number of times. TCRdb's table, derived via immunoSEQ multiplex PCR, lists solely in-frame clones and lacks some. The data contain about 43,000 clones, 90% of them singletons. The germline CDR1 and CDR2 sequences are SQVTM and ANQGSEA. The length of the CDR3 is 13 residues. Trimming shortened V by 6 bases and J by 3 bases, and 14 bases separated the two germline ends. This record belongs to a study of T cell changes during pregnancy in multiple sclerosis. The V and J genes are TRBV29-1 and TRBJ1-1; a weak D match, TRBD1 (5 bases). The clonotype originates from a female donor in good health, enrolled as a control in a pregnancy study. Specimen: peripheral blood, collected in the second trimester of pregnancy. The CDR3 DNA reads TGCAGCGTGCCAGGACTAGGGGACACTGAAGCTTTCTTT. Its translation is CSVPGLGDTEAFF.